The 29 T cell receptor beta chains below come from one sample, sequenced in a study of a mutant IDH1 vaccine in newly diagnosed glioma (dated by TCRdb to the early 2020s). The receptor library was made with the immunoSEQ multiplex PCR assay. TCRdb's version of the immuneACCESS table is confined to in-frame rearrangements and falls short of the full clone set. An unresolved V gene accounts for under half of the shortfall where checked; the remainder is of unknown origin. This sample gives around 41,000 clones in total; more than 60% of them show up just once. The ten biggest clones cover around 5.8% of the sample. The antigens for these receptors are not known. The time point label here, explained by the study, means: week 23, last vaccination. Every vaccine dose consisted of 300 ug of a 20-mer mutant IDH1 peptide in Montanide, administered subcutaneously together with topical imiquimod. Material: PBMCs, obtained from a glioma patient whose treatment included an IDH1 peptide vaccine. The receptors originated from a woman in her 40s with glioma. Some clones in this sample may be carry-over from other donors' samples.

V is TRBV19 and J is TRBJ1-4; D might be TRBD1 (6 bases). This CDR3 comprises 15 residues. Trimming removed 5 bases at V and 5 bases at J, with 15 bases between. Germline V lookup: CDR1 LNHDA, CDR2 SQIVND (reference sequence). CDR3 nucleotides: TGTGCCAGTAGTCCGCAGACAGGACCAAATGAAAAACTGTTTTTT. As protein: CASSPQTGPNEKLFF.

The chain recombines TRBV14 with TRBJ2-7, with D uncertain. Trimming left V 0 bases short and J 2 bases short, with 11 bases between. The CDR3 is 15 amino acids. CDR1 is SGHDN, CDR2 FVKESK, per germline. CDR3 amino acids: CASSQDLVQPYEQYF. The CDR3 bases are TGTGCCAGCAGCCAAGATTTGGTCCAGCCCTACGAGCAGTACTTC.

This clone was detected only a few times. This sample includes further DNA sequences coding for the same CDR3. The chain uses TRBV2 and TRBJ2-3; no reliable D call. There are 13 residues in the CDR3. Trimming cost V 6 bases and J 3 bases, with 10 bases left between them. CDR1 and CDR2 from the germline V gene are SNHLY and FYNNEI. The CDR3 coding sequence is TGTGCCAGCAGCCCCCCGTTTACAGATACGCAGTATTTT. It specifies CASSPPFTDTQYF. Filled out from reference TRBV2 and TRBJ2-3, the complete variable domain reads EPEVTQTPSHQVTQMGQEVILRCVPISNHLYFYWYRQILGQKVEFLVSFYNNEISEKSEIFDDQFSVERPDGSNFTLKIRSTKLEDSAMYFCASSPPFTDTQYFGPGTRLTVL.

CDR3 sequence reads: CASSLSTGRGAGELFF. The CDR3 nucleotides are TGTGCCAGCAGCTTATCGACAGGGAGAGGAGCCGGGGAGCTGTTTTTT. This chain uses TRBV11-3 with TRBJ2-2; 7 nucleotides line up with TRBD1. This CDR3 is built from 16 residues. Germline V lookup: CDR1 SGHNT, CDR2 YENEEA. V lost 2 bases, J lost 6 bases, and 9 bases stayed unmatched.

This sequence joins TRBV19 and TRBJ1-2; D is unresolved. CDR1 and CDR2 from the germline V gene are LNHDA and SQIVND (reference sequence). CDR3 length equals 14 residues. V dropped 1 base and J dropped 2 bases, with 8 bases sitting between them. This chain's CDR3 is CASSIAGANYGYTF. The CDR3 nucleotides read TGTGCCAGTAGTATAGCGGGTGCCAACTATGGCTACACCTTC. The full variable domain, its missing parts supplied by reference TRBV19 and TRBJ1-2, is DGGITQSPKYLFRKEGQNVTLSCEQNLNHDAMYWYRQDPGQGLRLIYYSQIVNDFQKGDIAEGYSVSREKKESFPLTVTSAQKNPTAFYLCASSIAGANYGYTFGSGTRLTVV.

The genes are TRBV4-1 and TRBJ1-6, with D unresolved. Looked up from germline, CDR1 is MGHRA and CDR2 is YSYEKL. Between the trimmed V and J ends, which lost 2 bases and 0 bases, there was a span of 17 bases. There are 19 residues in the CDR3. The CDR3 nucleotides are TGCGCCAGCAGCCAATTGGAGCGTCCTCCGAGCTCCTATAATTCACCCCTCCACTTT. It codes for CASSQLERPPSSYNSPLHF.

The CDR3 reads CASRGTSNQPQHF. The CDR3 nucleotides read TGTGCCAGCAGAGGGACTAGCAATCAGCCCCAGCATTTT. This rearrangement joins TRBV6-5 to TRBJ1-5; maybe TRBD1 (5 bases). The CDR3 has 13 amino acids. From germline, CDR1 is MNHEY and CDR2 SVGAGI. Trimming shortened V by 6 bases and J by 0 bases, and 6 bases separated the two germline ends.

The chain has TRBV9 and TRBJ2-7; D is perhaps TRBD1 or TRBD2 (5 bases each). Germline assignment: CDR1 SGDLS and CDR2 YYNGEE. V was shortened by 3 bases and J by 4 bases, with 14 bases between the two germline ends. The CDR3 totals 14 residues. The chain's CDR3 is CASSAGGPIYEQYF. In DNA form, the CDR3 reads TGTGCCAGCAGCGCTGGGGGACCTATATACGAGCAGTACTTC.

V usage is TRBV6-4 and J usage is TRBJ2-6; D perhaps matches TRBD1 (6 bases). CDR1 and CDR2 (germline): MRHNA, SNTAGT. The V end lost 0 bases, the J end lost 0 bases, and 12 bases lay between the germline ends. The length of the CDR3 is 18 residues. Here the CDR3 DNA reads TGTGCCAGCAGTGACTCAGAGACAGGTGTCTCTGGGGCCAACGTCCTGACTTTC. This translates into CASSDSETGVSGANVLTF.

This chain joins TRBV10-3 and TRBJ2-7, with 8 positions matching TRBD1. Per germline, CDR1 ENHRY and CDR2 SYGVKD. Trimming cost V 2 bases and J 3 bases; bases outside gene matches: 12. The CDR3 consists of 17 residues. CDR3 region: CAISEAPGTGDYYEQYF. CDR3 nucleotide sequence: TGTGCCATCAGTGAGGCCCCCGGGACAGGAGACTACTACGAGCAGTACTTC.

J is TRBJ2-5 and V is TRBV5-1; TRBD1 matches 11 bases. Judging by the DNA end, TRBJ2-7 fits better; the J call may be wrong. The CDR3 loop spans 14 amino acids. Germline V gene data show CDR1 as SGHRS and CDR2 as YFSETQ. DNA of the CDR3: TGCGCCAGCAGCTTGAGGGGACAGGGGGGCGAGCAGTACTTC. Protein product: CASSLRGQGGEQYF.

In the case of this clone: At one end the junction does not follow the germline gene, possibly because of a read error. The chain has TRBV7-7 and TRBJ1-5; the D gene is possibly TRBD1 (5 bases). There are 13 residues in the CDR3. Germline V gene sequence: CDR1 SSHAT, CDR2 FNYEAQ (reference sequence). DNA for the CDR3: TGTGCTAGCAGCGGGGCTCCCAATCAGCCCCAGCATTTT. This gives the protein CASSGAPNQPQHF.

The CDR3 loop reads CASSDQGIGELFF. CDR3 nucleotides: TGCGCCAGCAGTGATCAGGGGATCGGGGAGCTGTTTTTT. The rearrangement links TRBV5-1 to TRBJ2-2, with D possibly TRBD1 on 6 matching bases. There are 13 residues in the CDR3. In germline, CDR1 is SGHRS, CDR2 YFSETQ. Trimming removed 5 bases at V and 7 bases at J, with 12 bases between.

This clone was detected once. The CDR3 protein is CATSRDRAGGSDTQYF. The DNA for the CDR3 is TGTGCCACCAGCAGAGATAGGGCGGGAGGCTCAGATACGCAGTATTTT. V is TRBV15 and J is TRBJ2-3; 8 nucleotides align to TRBD2. V gave up 0 bases and J gave up 4 bases; unmatched junction bases: 6. CDR1 and CDR2 from the germline V gene are LNHNV and YYDKDF (reference sequence). The CDR3 spans 16 residues.

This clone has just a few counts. The DNA of the CDR3 is TGCGCCAGCAGCCATAGCCAGGGAATAGAAGCTTTCTTT. Translated, it gives CASSHSQGIEAFF. The chain couples TRBV4-1 to TRBJ1-1, with TRBD1 as a possible D gene (5 bases). CDR1 and CDR2 from the germline V gene are MGHRA and YSYEKL. Trimming stripped 3 bases from V and 8 bases from J, with 13 bases between. This CDR3 is built from 13 residues.

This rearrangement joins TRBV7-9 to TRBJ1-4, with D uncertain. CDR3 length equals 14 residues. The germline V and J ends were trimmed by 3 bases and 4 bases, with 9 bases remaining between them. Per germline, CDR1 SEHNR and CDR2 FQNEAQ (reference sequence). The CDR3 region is CASSLGRVNEKLFF. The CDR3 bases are TGTGCCAGCAGCTTGGGGAGGGTTAATGAAAAACTGTTTTTT.

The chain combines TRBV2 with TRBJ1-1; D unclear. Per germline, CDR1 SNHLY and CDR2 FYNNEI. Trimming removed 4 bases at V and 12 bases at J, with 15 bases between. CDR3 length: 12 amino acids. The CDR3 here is CASSVEASDPFF. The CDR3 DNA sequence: TGTGCCAGCAGTGTTGAGGCCTCGGACCCTTTCTTT. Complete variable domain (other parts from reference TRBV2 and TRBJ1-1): EPEVTQTPSHQVTQMGQEVILRCVPISNHLYFYWYRQILGQKVEFLVSFYNNEISEKSEIFDDQFSVERPDGSNFTLKIRSTKLEDSAMYFCASSVEASDPFFGQGTRLTVV.

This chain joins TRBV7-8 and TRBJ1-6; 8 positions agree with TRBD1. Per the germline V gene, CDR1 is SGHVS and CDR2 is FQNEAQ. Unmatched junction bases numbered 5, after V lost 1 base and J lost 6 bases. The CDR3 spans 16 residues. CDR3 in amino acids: CASSLGPGGLNSPLHF. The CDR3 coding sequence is TGTGCCAGCAGCTTAGGGCCAGGGGGCCTTAATTCACCCCTCCACTTT.

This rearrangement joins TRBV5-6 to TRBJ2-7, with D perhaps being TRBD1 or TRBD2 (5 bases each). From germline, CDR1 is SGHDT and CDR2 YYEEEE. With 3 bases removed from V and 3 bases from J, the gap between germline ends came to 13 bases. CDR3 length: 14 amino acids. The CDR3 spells CASSWRGVGYEQYF. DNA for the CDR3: TGTGCCAGCAGCTGGCGAGGGGTTGGCTACGAGCAGTACTTC.

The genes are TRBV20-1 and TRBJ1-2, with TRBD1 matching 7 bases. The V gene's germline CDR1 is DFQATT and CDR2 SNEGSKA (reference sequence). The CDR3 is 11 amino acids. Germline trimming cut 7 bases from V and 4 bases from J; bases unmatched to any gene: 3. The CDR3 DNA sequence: TGCAGTGTGCAGGGGGTCTATGGCTACACCTTC. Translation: CSVQGVYGYTF.

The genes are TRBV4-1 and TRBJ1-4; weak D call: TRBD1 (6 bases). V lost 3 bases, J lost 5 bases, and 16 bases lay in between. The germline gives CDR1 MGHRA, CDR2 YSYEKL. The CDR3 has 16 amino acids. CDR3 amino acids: CASSHPWTALNEKLFF. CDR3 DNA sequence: TGCGCCAGCAGCCACCCATGGACAGCACTGAATGAAAAACTGTTTTTT.

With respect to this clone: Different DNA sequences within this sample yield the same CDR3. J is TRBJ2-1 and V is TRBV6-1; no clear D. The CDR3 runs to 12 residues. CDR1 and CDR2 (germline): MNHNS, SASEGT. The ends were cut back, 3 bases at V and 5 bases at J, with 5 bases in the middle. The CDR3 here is CASSDLHNEQFF. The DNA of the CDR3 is TGTGCCAGCAGTGATTTGCACAATGAGCAGTTCTTC.

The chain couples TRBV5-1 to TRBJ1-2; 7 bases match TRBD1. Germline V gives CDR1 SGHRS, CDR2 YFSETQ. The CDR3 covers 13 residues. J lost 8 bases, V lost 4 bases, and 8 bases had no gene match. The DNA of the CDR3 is TGCGCCAGCAGCACCACGACAGGGCAAGGCTACACCTTC. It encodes CASSTTTGQGYTF.

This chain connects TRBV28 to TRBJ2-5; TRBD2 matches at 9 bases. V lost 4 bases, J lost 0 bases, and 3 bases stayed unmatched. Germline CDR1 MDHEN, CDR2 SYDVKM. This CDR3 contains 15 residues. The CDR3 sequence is CASSYLAGYQETQYF. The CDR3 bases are TGTGCCAGCAGTTACCTAGCGGGGTACCAAGAGACCCAGTACTTC.

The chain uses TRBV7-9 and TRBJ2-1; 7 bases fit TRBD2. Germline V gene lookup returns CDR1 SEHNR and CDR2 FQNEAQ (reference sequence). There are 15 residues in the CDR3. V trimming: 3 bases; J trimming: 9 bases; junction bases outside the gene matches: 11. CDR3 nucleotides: TGTGCCAGCAGCTTCTTACCGGGAGGAAACACTGAGCAGTTCTTC. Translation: CASSFLPGGNTEQFF.

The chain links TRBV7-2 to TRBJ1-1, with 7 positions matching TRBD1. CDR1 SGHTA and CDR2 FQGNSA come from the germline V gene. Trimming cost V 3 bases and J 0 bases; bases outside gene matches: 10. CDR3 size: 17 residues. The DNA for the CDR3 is TGTGCCAGCAGCTTTTTACAGGGGTACGGCCTGAACACTGAAGCTTTCTTT. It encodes CASSFLQGYGLNTEAFF.

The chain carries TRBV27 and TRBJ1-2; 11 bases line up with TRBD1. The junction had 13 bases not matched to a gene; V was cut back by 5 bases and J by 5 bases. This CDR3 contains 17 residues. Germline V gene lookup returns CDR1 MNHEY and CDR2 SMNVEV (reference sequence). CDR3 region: CASSKPGQGGGPYGYTF. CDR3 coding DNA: TGTGCCAGCAGTAAGCCGGGACAGGGGGGTGGGCCGTATGGCTACACCTTC.

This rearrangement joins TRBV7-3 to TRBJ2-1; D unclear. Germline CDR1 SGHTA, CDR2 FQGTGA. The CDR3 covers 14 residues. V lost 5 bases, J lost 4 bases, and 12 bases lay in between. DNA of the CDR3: TGTGCCAGCAGCCCGAGCTCGAGATACAATGAGCAGTTCTTC. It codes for CASSPSSRYNEQFF.

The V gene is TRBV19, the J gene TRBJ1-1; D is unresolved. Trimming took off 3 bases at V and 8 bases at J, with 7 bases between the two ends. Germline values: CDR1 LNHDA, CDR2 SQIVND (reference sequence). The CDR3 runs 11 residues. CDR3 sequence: CASSMTSEAFF. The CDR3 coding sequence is TGTGCCAGTAGTATGACAAGCGAAGCTTTCTTT. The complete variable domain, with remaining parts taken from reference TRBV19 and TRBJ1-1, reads DGGITQSPKYLFRKEGQNVTLSCEQNLNHDAMYWYRQDPGQGLRLIYYSQIVNDFQKGDIAEGYSVSREKKESFPLTVTSAQKNPTAFYLCASSMTSEAFFGQGTRLTVV.